The 30 T cell receptor beta chains in this list originate from one sample, sequenced in a study of breast tumors, draining lymph nodes, adjacent tissues. Samples came from axillary lymph nodes draining the breast cancer. TCRdb used MiXCR to reprocess the multiplex PCR reads, holding one entry per CDR3 protein. The repertoire holds some 130,000 distinct CDR3 sequences, with nearly 20% as singletons. Material: axillary lymph node tissue. These receptor sequences come from a female donor with breast cancer. Some clones in this sample may be carry-over from other donors' samples.

This clonotype was seen many times. The chain has TRBV5-8 and TRBJ2-7, with D hard to call. The CDR3 totals 13 residues. Germline CDR1 is SGHTS and CDR2 is YDEGEE. Trimming took off 1 base at V and 2 bases at J, with 7 bases between the two ends. CDR3 region: CASSLTPTYEQYF. The CDR3 DNA sequence: TGTGCCAGCAGCTTGACCCCCACCTACGAGCAGTACTTC.

This clonotype was seen a handful of times. A much larger clonotype is one base distant, so this may be a read error. The rearrangement uses TRBV2 and TRBJ2-3, with TRBD2 identical over 11 bases. The germline V gene has CDR1 SNHLY and CDR2 FYNNEI. The CDR3 runs to 15 residues. V gave up 8 bases and J gave up 5 bases; unmatched junction bases: 9. For the CDR3, the DNA is TGTGCCAGCGGCTTAGCGGGGGGGCCGATAGATACGCAGTATTTT. Protein sequence: CASGLAGGPIDTQYF.

This clonotype has a count of ten or more. The chain combines TRBV5-4 with TRBJ1-5; unclear D gene. Trimming cost V 2 bases and J 3 bases, with 30 bases left between them. The length of the CDR3 is 21 residues. Germline loops: CDR1 SGHNT, CDR2 YYREEE (reference sequence). The CDR3 here is CASSLTDWAVWHQGINQPQHF. The DNA for the CDR3 is TGTGCCAGCAGCTTAACGGATTGGGCAGTGTGGCACCAAGGGATCAATCAGCCCCAGCATTTT.

A single count supports this clonotype. The rearrangement links TRBV2 to TRBJ1-2, with D maybe TRBD1 (6 bases). V was pared by 6 bases and J by 0 bases, with 14 bases between. Germline assignment: CDR1 SNHLY and CDR2 FYNNEI. CDR3 length: 15 amino acids. For the CDR3, the DNA is TGTGCCAGCAGGCCGGACAGCCTAGCTAACTATGGCTACACCTTC. This codes for CASRPDSLANYGYTF.

In regard to this clonotype: Possible read error: a much larger clone is one base away. The J gene is TRBJ1-4, the V gene TRBV20-1; D is undetermined. CDR3 length: 13 amino acids. Germline V gene sequence: CDR1 DFQATT, CDR2 SNEGSKA (reference sequence). The CDR3 spells CSARAPTNEKLVF. As DNA, the CDR3 is TGCAGTGCTAGGGCCCCAACTAATGAAAAACTGGTTTTT.

As to this clonotype: Because the CDR3 is missing its conserved closing phenylalanine or tryptophan, this is likely a read error. V gene TRBV5-1 combines with J gene TRBJ2-7, with TRBD1 matching 12 bases. The CDR3 extends over 14 amino acids. Germline V gene data show CDR1 as SGHRS and CDR2 as YFSETQ. CDR3 DNA sequence: TGCGCTAGCAGCTTTGGGACAGGGGGCGGCGAGCAGTACATC. Amino acids: CASSFGTGGGEQYI.

This clonotype was observed many times. V gene TRBV20-1 combines with J gene TRBJ2-7; 8 bases fit TRBD1. Unmatched junction bases numbered 6, after V lost 3 bases and J lost 2 bases. Germline-derived CDR1 and CDR2 are DFQATT and SNEGSKA (reference sequence). The CDR3 covers 14 residues. CDR3 residues: CSASGQGTTYEQYF. As DNA, the CDR3 is TGCAGTGCTAGTGGACAGGGCACCACCTACGAGCAGTACTTC.

This clonotype has ten or more counts. This chain uses TRBV29-1 with TRBJ2-5; D might be TRBD1 or TRBD2, each matching 5 bases. The V gene lost 4 bases and the J gene lost 8 bases, with 17 bases spanning the gap. CDR1 and CDR2 from the germline V gene are SQVTM and ANQGSEA. CDR3 size: 13 residues. The CDR3 reads CSVGGGTGGTQYF. For the CDR3, the DNA is TGCAGCGTTGGTGGGGGAACCGGTGGTACCCAGTACTTC.

There are many counts of this clonotype. The chain carries TRBV20-1 and TRBJ2-2; no clear D gene. Trimming shortened V by 1 base and J by 4 bases, and 10 bases separated the two germline ends. The CDR3 has 14 amino acids. From germline, CDR1 is DFQATT and CDR2 SNEGSKA (reference sequence). Written as DNA, the CDR3 is TGCAGTGCTAGAGCCCAGACGGGCACCGGGGAGCTGTTTTTT. Encoded protein: CSARAQTGTGELFF.

Many counts were recorded for this clonotype. The CDR3 region has the DNA TGTGCCAGCAGCATGGACAGGGCTGGAAACACCATATATTTT. This sequence encodes CASSMDRAGNTIYF. The chain recombines TRBV5-8 with TRBJ1-3; 8 bases are shared with TRBD1. The V gene's germline CDR1 is SGHTS and CDR2 YDEGEE. J gave up 2 bases and V 4 bases, and 2 bases lay outside the gene matches. The CDR3 covers 14 residues.

This chain connects TRBV28 to TRBJ2-3; 12 bases fit TRBD2. CDR1 MDHEN and CDR2 SYDVKM come from the germline V gene. This CDR3 contains 16 residues. Losses at the gene ends were 5 bases for V and 2 bases for J; bases not matched to a gene: 5. As DNA, the CDR3 is TGTGCCAGCAGTACCGGACTAGCGGGGCCCACAGATACGCAGTATTTT. Protein sequence: CASSTGLAGPTDTQYF.

This clonotype showed up many times. The chain joins TRBV6-1 to TRBJ2-7; D is ambiguous. Germline V CDR1 and CDR2: MNHNS, SASEGT. The CDR3 is 14 residues long. V was pared by 1 base and J by 5 bases, with 12 bases between. The DNA of the CDR3 is TGTGCCAGCAGTGAAGTAGGGCTCACAGACGAGCAGTACTTC. It yields the protein CASSEVGLTDEQYF.

This clonotype occurred once. Germline is not matched at one junction end, which may reflect a read error. CDR3 coding DNA: TGCGCCGGCAGCCAAGGGGGTGGAGCATTAGATACGCAGCATTTT. This gives the protein CAGSQGGGALDTQHF. The chain recombines TRBV4-1 with TRBJ2-3; maybe TRBD1 (6 bases). TRBJ1-5 matches the DNA end more closely, so the J call is doubtful. This CDR3 contains 15 residues. Looked up from germline, CDR1 is MGHRA and CDR2 is YSYEKL.

This clonotype occurred once. CDR3 nucleotide sequence: TGTGCCAGCAGTTTAGCGGAGCGCAACAATGAGCAGTTCTTC. Translated, it gives CASSLAERNNEQFF. The chain carries TRBV28 and TRBJ2-1; unclear D gene. V was shortened by 2 bases and J by 5 bases, with 10 bases between the two germline ends. CDR3 length: 14 amino acids. Germline loops: CDR1 MDHEN, CDR2 SYDVKM.

This clonotype was observed at least ten times. The rearrangement joins TRBV6-5 to TRBJ1-4; maybe TRBD1 (5 bases). Germline V gene data show CDR1 as MNHEY and CDR2 as SVGAGI. The V and J ends lost 0 bases and 7 bases respectively, with 12 bases between them. The CDR3 contains 15 residues. The CDR3 region is CASSYSNRGGEKLFF. Written as DNA, the CDR3 is TGTGCCAGCAGTTACTCGAATAGGGGAGGTGAAAAACTGTTTTTT.

This clonotype was detected many times. The chain uses TRBV20-1 and TRBJ2-1; 9 bases match TRBD2. There are 15 residues in the CDR3. V was clipped by 7 bases and J by 1 base; unmatched bases: 8. Germline CDR1 reads DFQATT; CDR2 reads SNEGSKA (reference sequence). The CDR3 here is CSVIGLATSYNEQFF. CDR3 DNA sequence: TGCAGTGTGATAGGACTAGCGACATCCTACAATGAGCAGTTCTTC.

Comments on this clonotype: Being one base from a much bigger clone, this may be a read error. The rearrangement uses TRBV6-6 and TRBJ1-5; a possible D gene is TRBD1 (5 bases). From germline, CDR1 is MNHNY and CDR2 SVGAGI (reference sequence). V was cut by 0 bases and J by 6 bases, with 18 bases left in between. This CDR3 region has 17 residues. CDR3 coding DNA: TGTGCCAGCAGTTACTCGAACCAGGGAAATGAAAGTCAGCCCCAGCATTTT. Its protein is CASSYSNQGNESQPQHF.

Note on this clonotype: This could be a read error, since a much larger clone is one nucleotide away. The chain has TRBV27 and TRBJ2-1; 12 bases map to TRBD1. This CDR3 has 14 residues. CDR1 and CDR2 (germline): MNHEY, SMNVEV (reference sequence). CDR3 in DNA: TGTGCCGCCGTCCTAGGGACAGGGGGCTTAGAGCGGTTCTTC. Translating gives CAAVLGTGGLERFF.

This clonotype was seen many times. V gene TRBV7-9 combines with J gene TRBJ2-1, with D tentatively TRBD1 or TRBD2 (5 bases each). There are 17 residues in the CDR3. V gave up 5 bases and J gave up 6 bases, with 23 bases separating them. Germline lookup yields CDR1 SEHNR and CDR2 FQNEAQ (reference sequence). CDR3 loop: CASSPETGTPNSNEQFF. CDR3 bases: TGTGCCAGCAGCCCAGAAACCGGGACCCCCAACAGCAATGAGCAGTTCTTC. The variable domain in full, completed from reference TRBV7-9 and TRBJ2-1, reads DTGVSQNPRHKITKRGQNVTFRCDPISEHNRLYWYRQTLGQGPEFLTYFQNEAQLEKSRLLSDRFSAERPKGSFSTLEIQRTEQGDSAMYLCASSPETGTPNSNEQFFGPGTRLTVL.

Turning to this clonotype: A much more abundant neighbour one base away suggests this may be a read error. The V call is TRBV12-3 or TRBV12-4, the J call TRBJ2-5; 8 bases fit TRBD2. V was pared by 3 bases and J by 7 bases, with 10 bases of the junction left unmatched. The CDR3 has 15 residues. This chain's CDR3 is CASSLSGSRFGTQYF. The CDR3 nucleotides read TGTGCCAGCAGTTTGAGCGGGAGCCGATTTGGGACCCAGTACTTC.

This clonotype has just one count. Since a much larger clone is just one base distant, this may be a read error. This chain connects TRBV10-1 to TRBJ2-3; 7 positions agree with TRBD1. Germline V gives CDR1 WNHNN, CDR2 SYGVQD (reference sequence). The CDR3 consists of 14 residues. The CDR3 DNA sequence: TGCGCCAGCAGTGAGCAACTAGGGACAGATACGCGGTATTTT. It translates to CASSEQLGTDTRYF.

This clonotype has at least ten counts. The chain is built from TRBV4-1 and TRBJ1-2; D is uncertain. With 1 base removed from V and 1 base from J, the gap between germline ends came to 10 bases. This CDR3 spans 15 amino acids. The germline CDR1 and CDR2 sequences are MGHRA and YSYEKL. In DNA form, the CDR3 reads TGCGCCAGCAGCCAAGTGGACCGGCTTAACTATGGCTACACCTTC. It is translated as CASSQVDRLNYGYTF.

This clonotype turned up a few times. V is TRBV4-1 and J is TRBJ2-1; 10 bases agree with TRBD2. CDR3 length: 16 amino acids. CDR1 is MGHRA, CDR2 YSYEKL, per germline. The junction had 14 bases not matched to a gene; V was cut back by 8 bases and J by 7 bases. The CDR3 loop reads CASRLLAGPPKNEQFF. The CDR3, as DNA: TGCGCCAGCCGCTTACTAGCGGGGCCACCCAAGAATGAGCAGTTCTTC.

This clonotype appeared many times. The chain carries TRBV19 and TRBJ1-2, with D unclear. Per the germline V gene, CDR1 is LNHDA and CDR2 is SQIVND (reference sequence). The CDR3 spans 15 residues. Trimming took 4 bases from V and 8 from J, leaving 20 bases between them. The CDR3 DNA is TGTGCCAGTAGTACTCAGACGAAACCAATTTGGGGCTACACCTTC. Translated: CASSTQTKPIWGYTF.

This clonotype was seen ten or more times. This chain connects TRBV10-3 to TRBJ2-1, with 15 bases identical to TRBD2. Germline CDR1 and CDR2: ENHRY and SYGVKD. Unmatched junction bases numbered 10, after V lost 3 bases and J lost 10 bases. This CDR3 spans 17 amino acids. CDR3 DNA sequence: TGTGCCATCAGTGACCCCCGTCGAGGGACTAGCGGGGGGGAGCAGTTCTTC. Protein: CAISDPRRGTSGGEQFF.

This clonotype was seen repeatedly, ten times or more. The V and J genes are TRBV5-4 and TRBJ2-7, with D possibly being TRBD1 (6 bases). The CDR3 extends over 13 amino acids. The V gene lost 5 bases and the J gene lost 3 bases, with 12 bases spanning the gap. CDR1 is SGHNT, CDR2 YYREEE, per germline (reference sequence). CDR3 coding DNA: TGTGCCAGCAGAGAGGACAGAAGCTACGAGCAGTACTTC. Its translation is CASREDRSYEQYF.

This clonotype was detected many times. The chain joins TRBV4-1 to TRBJ2-7; 10 nucleotides align to TRBD2. V gave up 0 bases and J gave up 1 base; unmatched junction bases: 0. Germline-derived CDR1 and CDR2 are MGHRA and YSYEKL. This CDR3 has 15 amino acids. The CDR3 loop reads CASSQETSGSYEQYF. The CDR3 DNA follows: TGCGCCAGCAGCCAAGAGACTAGCGGGTCCTACGAGCAGTACTTC.

V usage is TRBV11-3 and J usage is TRBJ2-2, with 8 bases aligning to TRBD2. In germline, CDR1 is SGHNT, CDR2 YENEEA. The length of the CDR3 is 15 residues. The V and J ends lost 0 bases and 4 bases, in that order; junction bases with no gene match: 1. The CDR3, as DNA: TGTGCCAGCAGCTTAGAGGCGGGAGGCACCGGGGAGCTGTTTTTT. This sequence encodes CASSLEAGGTGELFF.

This clonotype was seen ten or more times. V is TRBV7-2 and J is TRBJ2-7, with unresolved D. The CDR3 sequence is 14 residues long. Germline V CDR1 and CDR2: SGHTA, FQGNSA. The V end was cut by 1 base, the J end by 2 bases, with 9 bases between. The CDR3: CASSLGVTTYEQYF. The DNA for the CDR3 is TGTGCCAGCAGCTTAGGCGTTACAACCTACGAGCAGTACTTC.

This clonotype was found a few times. This chain connects TRBV27 to TRBJ2-3, with D tentatively TRBD2 (6 bases). CDR3 length: 16 residues. Trimming removed 4 bases from V and 1 base from J, with 15 bases in between. CDR1 is MNHEY, CDR2 SMNVEV, per germline (reference sequence). The CDR3: CASSSRGGGGTDTQYF. DNA of the CDR3: TGTGCCAGCAGTTCCCGGGGAGGCGGGGGCACAGATACGCAGTATTTT.